This T cell receptor (beta chain) emerged from a study of shared clonotypes between healthy human individuals. Looking at the study overall: CD8 memory received one plate per donor, CD8 naive two, CD4 memory three and CD4 naive three. Study-level findings and limits: Although depth was large, rarefaction showed that sequencing of the sorted subsets was incomplete. Estimated richness values were generally larger in naive subsets than in memory subsets. Non-shared clonotypes had lower generation probabilities than those shared by all four donors.

This table comes from immunoSEQ multiplex PCR, and its TCRdb copy is limited to in-frame clones, with some not included. Among approximately 320,000 clones listed, roughly 70% were seen once. The CDR3 is made up of 16 amino acids. Germline values: CDR1 SGHRS, CDR2 YFSETQ. The trim removed 0 bases at V and 0 bases at J, leaving 6 bases unmatched. Note on this clone: The antigen is undetermined. Different DNA sequences within this sample yield the same CDR3.

Sequencing input: memory CD4+ T cells sorted from blood. The subset was: CD45RA-negative fraction. The TCR was taken from a man younger than 45 in good health. This rearrangement joins TRBV5-1 to TRBJ2-7; 7 nucleotides line up with TRBD2. The CDR3 DNA reads TGCGCCAGCAGCTTGGGGGGCAGGGAGGGCTCCTACGAGCAGTACTTC. It yields the protein CASSLGGREGSYEQYF.